A selection of T cell receptor beta chains follows, all from one sample in a study of T cell repertoires in cytomegalovirus infection. Antigen specificity for these receptors is unknown. MiXCR was run by TCRdb on the reads, yielding one entry per CDR3 protein. The sample records fewer than 650,000 distinct CDR3 sequences, just under 40% being singletons. This sample comprised cultured PBMCs, obtained from culture after CMV antigen stimulation. Source of these receptors: a human donor in good health (CMV status not recorded). Some clones in this sample may be carry-over from other donors' samples. Both conserved end residues are part of each CDR3. Fields, in order: clone size, V gene, D gene, J gene, CDR3 length, CDR3 DNA, CDR3 protein. A D gene is named only where the DNA matches it firmly. Size is stated for part of the rows, as once, few or many counts, or as a class when the clone is expanded.

>-|TRBV7-2|-|TRBJ2-7|12
TGTGCCAGCAGGTCCACAGCATACGAGCAGTACTTC
CASRSTAYEQYF
>few|TRBV28|TRBD1|TRBJ2-5|16
TGTGCCAGCAGTTACCTGGGGGACAGGTCCGGTGAGACCCAGTACTTC
CASSYLGDRSGETQYF
>-|TRBV19|TRBD2|TRBJ2-1|15
TGTGCCAGTAGTATTGGGCTAGCGGGAACCAATGAGCAGTTCTTC
CASSIGLAGTNEQFF
>-|TRBV12-3/TRBV12-4|-|TRBJ2-3|15
TGTGCCAGCAGTCTCCCGGGACCCGGGCAGGATACGCAGTATTTT
CASSLPGPGQDTQYF
>once|TRBV20-1|-|TRBJ2-5|14
TGCAGTGCTAGTTATCTGGCGGACCAAGAGACCCAGTACTTC
CSASYLADQETQYF
>many|TRBV12-3/TRBV12-4|TRBD2|TRBJ2-1|15
TGTGCCAGCAGTTACCGACTAGCGGGAGGAAATGAGCAGTTCTTC
CASSYRLAGGNEQFF
>-|TRBV7-2|-|TRBJ2-3|14
TGTGCCAGCAGCCCAACGGGCGGGGTGGATACGCAGTATTTT
CASSPTGGVDTQYF
>-|TRBV6-1|-|TRBJ1-5|12
TGTGCCAGCAGTGAGGGCGGAATAATCCAGCATTTT
CASSEGGIIQHF
>-|TRBV27|-|TRBJ2-3|17
TGTGCCAGCAGTTTTTTCCGAAGAGGGGGAAGCACAGATACGCAGTATTTT
CASSFFRRGGSTDTQYF
>few|TRBV12-3/TRBV12-4|-|TRBJ1-5|15
TGTGCCAGCAGTTTTCGGGGCTCGGGCAATCAGCCCCAGCATTTT
CASSFRGSGNQPQHF
>few|TRBV28|-|TRBJ1-2|16
TGTGCCAGCAGCCCCCGGGGCGTGGTGGGGAACTATGGCTACACCTTC
CASSPRGVVGNYGYTF
>-|TRBV7-6|-|TRBJ1-6|15
TGTGCCAGCAGCTGGAGTGGGGGGCTCGATTCACCCCTCCACTTT
CASSWSGGLDSPLHF
>once|TRBV27|-|TRBJ2-2|13
TGTGCCAGCACCTGGGGGGACACCGGGGAGCTGTTTTTT
CASTWGDTGELFF
>-|TRBV4-1|-|TRBJ2-1|15
TGCGCCAGCAGCCAGGAACAGAGCTCCTACAATGAGCAGTTCTTC
CASSQEQSSYNEQFF
>few|TRBV27|-|TRBJ1-5|13
TGTGCCAGCAGTCCCATTCTAGGTCAGCCCCAGCATTTT
CASSPILGQPQHF
>many|TRBV7-6|-|TRBJ2-1|13
TGTGCCAGCAGCCCCTCGACAGACAGTGAGCAGTTCTTC
CASSPSTDSEQFF
>-|TRBV7-6|TRBD2|TRBJ2-1|15
TGTGCCAGCAGTCAAAGGTCTAGCGGGAGGGCTGAGCAGTTCTTC
CASSQRSSGRAEQFF
>few|TRBV18|-|TRBJ2-5|13
TGTGCCAGCTCACCCTATGCCACGGAGACCCAGTACTTC
CASSPYATETQYF
>-|TRBV11-2|-|TRBJ2-3|16
TGTGCCAGCAGCCTAGGGGCGAGTCGGGACACAGATACGCAGTATTTT
CASSLGASRDTDTQYF
>-|TRBV7-6|-|TRBJ1-1|13
TGTGCCACCCGGCCCGAGATGAACACTGAAGCTTTCTTT
CATRPEMNTEAFF
>-|TRBV19|TRBD1|TRBJ1-5|17
TGTGCCAGTAGTATAATCCCCAGGGGGCTGAGCAATCAGCCCCAGCATTTT
CASSIIPRGLSNQPQHF
>-|TRBV9|-|TRBJ1-2|14
TGTGCCAGCAGCGCGTCGGGACACAACTATGGCTACACCTTC
CASSASGHNYGYTF
>few|TRBV7-2|-|TRBJ2-7|15
TGTGCCAGCAGCCCCAGCTCGGGCACCTCCTACGAGCAGTACTTC
CASSPSSGTSYEQYF
>few|TRBV4-1|TRBD2|TRBJ2-7|16
TGCGCCAGCAGCCAAGGAGGCGGGGGGCCCGGCTACGAGCAGTACTTC
CASSQGGGGPGYEQYF
>-|TRBV10-2|TRBD2|TRBJ2-5|16
TGCGCCAGCAGTGCTCTGGTCGGGGGGGCCCGGGAGACCCAGTACTTC
CASSALVGGARETQYF
>-|TRBV6-2/TRBV6-3|TRBD1|TRBJ2-7|18
TGTGCCAGCAGTTACCCCCAAACCGGGACAGGGATAGATTACGAGCAGTACTTC
CASSYPQTGTGIDYEQYF
>-|TRBV7-2|-|TRBJ2-6|15
TGTGCCAGCAGCCGGTACACCTCTGGGGCCAACGTCCTGACTTTC
CASSRYTSGANVLTF
>-|TRBV20-1|TRBD1|TRBJ2-2|16
TGCAGTGCTAGAGAAACACAGGGGGCGAACACCGGGGAGCTGTTTTTT
CSARETQGANTGELFF
>few|TRBV20-1|TRBD2|TRBJ2-7|15
TGCAGTGCTAGAGTCACGGGGGGGCTCTCCTACGAGCAGTACTTC
CSARVTGGLSYEQYF
>-|TRBV6-2/TRBV6-3|-|TRBJ2-7|14
TGTGCCAGCAGCCGAACAGGGTTCATCTACGAGCAGTACTTC
CASSRTGFIYEQYF
>few|TRBV4-1|TRBD1|TRBJ1-6|14
TGCGCCAGCAGCCAAGGACAGGGCGGTTCACCCCTCCACTTT
CASSQGQGGSPLHF
>few|TRBV5-6|TRBD1|TRBJ1-5|16
TGTGCCAGCCGGTCCTATCGTCAGGGGGCCAGGCAGCCCCAGCATTTT
CASRSYRQGARQPQHF
>few|TRBV12-3/TRBV12-4|TRBD2|TRBJ2-1|15
TGTGCCAGCAGTTTAGCTAGCGGGCAGTACAATGAGCAGTTCTTC
CASSLASGQYNEQFF
>-|TRBV5-1|TRBD2|TRBJ2-3|14
TGCGCCAGCAGCTCCGGGGAGGGTGCAGATACGCAGTATTTT
CASSSGEGADTQYF
>-|TRBV11-2|TRBD2|TRBJ2-7|20
TGTGCCAGCAGCTCTCCACGGGGGAGACTAGCGGGAGGGCCTCCTCGGGAGCAGTACTTC
CASSSPRGRLAGGPPREQYF
>once|TRBV27|-|TRBJ1-2|14
TGTGCCAGCACCCGAAACCCAGGGATCTATGGCTACACCTTC
CASTRNPGIYGYTF
>-|TRBV12-3/TRBV12-4|TRBD2|TRBJ2-5|16
TGTGCCAGCAGTTTAAGTAGCGGGAGGACACAAGAGACCCAGTACTTC
CASSLSSGRTQETQYF
>-|TRBV12-3/TRBV12-4|-|TRBJ2-1|15
TGTGCCAGCAGCATGGAGGGGCAGGGTGGGAATGAGCAGTTCTTC
CASSMEGQGGNEQFF
>-|TRBV6-1|-|TRBJ2-7|13
TGTGCCAGCAGTGAATACCTGCGAGCCGAGCAGTACTTC
CASSEYLRAEQYF
>-|TRBV12-3/TRBV12-4|-|TRBJ1-1|12
TGTGCCAGCAGAAAGGCGAGACTGGAAGCTTTCTTT
CASRKARLEAFF
>few|TRBV28|TRBD1|TRBJ1-1|15
TGTGCCAGCAGTTTATCCAGGGGGGGGAACACTGAAGCTTTCTTT
CASSLSRGGNTEAFF
>-|TRBV19|-|TRBJ1-5|12
TGTGCCAGTAGTACCTACGGCCAGTCGCAGCATTTT
CASSTYGQSQHF
>few|TRBV6-5|TRBD2|TRBJ2-3|14
TGTGCCAGCAGACCTAGCGGCAGCACAGATACGCAGTATTTT
CASRPSGSTDTQYF
>-|TRBV6-6|-|TRBJ2-7|16
TGTGCCAGCAGTTACTCGTGGTCGGGGGACGTGTACGAGCAGTACTTC
CASSYSWSGDVYEQYF
>-|TRBV7-8|TRBD2|TRBJ2-7|17
TGTGCCAGCAGCTTATACGGTACTAGCGGGCTATCCTACGAGCAGTACTTC
CASSLYGTSGLSYEQYF
>-|TRBV27|TRBD1|TRBJ1-2|14
TGTGCCAGCAGCCTTAGGGGGCCCCTTTATGGCTACACCTTC
CASSLRGPLYGYTF
>few|TRBV7-9|-|TRBJ2-1|15
TGTGCCAGCAGCCCCCGACAGGTTTGGGACAATGAGCAGTTCTTC
CASSPRQVWDNEQFF
>-|TRBV10-3|-|TRBJ1-1|13
TGTGCCATCAGAGCCCAGAAGAACACTGAAGCTTTCTTT
CAIRAQKNTEAFF
>few|TRBV6-1|-|TRBJ1-5|15
TGTGCCAGCAGTGACAGGCTCGGAAGTTCTCAGCCCCAGCATTTT
CASSDRLGSSQPQHF
>few|TRBV6-2/TRBV6-3|-|TRBJ2-4|18
TGTGCCAGCAGTGGGCTAGGGAGGTCGACTTTCCGGGGAAACATTCAGTACTTC
CASSGLGRSTFRGNIQYF
>-|TRBV2|-|TRBJ2-5|14
TGTGCCAGCGCCGAGGGGTCGCCCGGGGAGACCCAGTACTTC
CASAEGSPGETQYF
>-|TRBV2|TRBD2|TRBJ2-1|19
TGTGCCAGCAGTGAATCGACTAGCGGGGGGGCAGGGTCCTACAATGAGCAGTTCTTC
CASSESTSGGAGSYNEQFF
>-|TRBV19|-|TRBJ1-1|13
TGTGCCAGTAGTAGATCCGGGACCTCCCGGGCTTTCTTT
CASSRSGTSRAFF
>-|TRBV25-1|-|TRBJ2-7|14
TGTGCCAGCAGACAGACAGGACCTACCTTGGAGCAGTACTTC
CASRQTGPTLEQYF
>many|TRBV2|TRBD2|TRBJ2-1|15
TGTGCCAGACGTCTAGCGGGAATCGTCTACAATGAGCAGTTCTTC
CARRLAGIVYNEQFF
>-|TRBV19|TRBD2|TRBJ2-1|16
TGTGCCAGTAGTATAGGGACTAGCGGGGGGCTCAATGAGCAGTTCTTC
CASSIGTSGGLNEQFF
>few|TRBV15|-|TRBJ1-3|15
TGTGCCACCAGCAGAGATCTAGGCAGGTGGGACACCATATATTTT
CATSRDLGRWDTIYF